The T cell receptor (beta chain) under discussion was sequenced for a study of shared clonotypes between healthy human individuals. Study-level background: A donor's plate count was three for CD4 naive and three for CD4 memory; CD8 naive had two and CD8 memory one. Whole-study findings and limits: Rarefaction showed that sequencing of sorted subsets was incomplete (despite large depth). Non-shared clonotypes showed lower generation probabilities than clonotypes common to all four donors.

The CDR3 totals 13 residues. Per germline, CDR1 GTSNPN and CDR2 SVGIG (reference sequence). Note on this clone: The target antigen is unknown.

Each subset's genomic DNA was split evenly across several immunoSEQ plates. Only in-frame clones appear in the TCRdb table, and some are missing; sequencing was by immunoSEQ multiplex PCR. The sample carries some 1.4 million clones, around 97% recorded once. This TCR derives from a man aged 25-45 years in good health. The chain couples TRBV30 to TRBJ1-3; no reliable D call. What was sequenced was naive CD4+ T cells sorted from blood. Subset denoted: CD45RA+ positively selected. CDR3 residues: CASEKQSGNTIYF. The CDR3, as DNA: TGTGCTTCGGAGAAACAGTCTGGAAACACCATATATTTT.